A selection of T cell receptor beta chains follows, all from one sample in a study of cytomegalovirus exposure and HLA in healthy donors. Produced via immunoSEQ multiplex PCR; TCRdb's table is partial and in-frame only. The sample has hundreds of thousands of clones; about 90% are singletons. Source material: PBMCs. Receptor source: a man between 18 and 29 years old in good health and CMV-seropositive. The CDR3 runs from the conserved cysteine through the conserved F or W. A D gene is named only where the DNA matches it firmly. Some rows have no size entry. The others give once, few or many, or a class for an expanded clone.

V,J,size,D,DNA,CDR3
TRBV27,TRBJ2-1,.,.,TGTGCCAGCAGTTTAATGGGTAATGAGCAGTTCTTC,CASSLMGNEQFF
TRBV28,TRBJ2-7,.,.,TGTGCCAGCAGTTTTAGGGGGGGCGACTACTACGAGCAGTACTTC,CASSFRGGDYYEQYF
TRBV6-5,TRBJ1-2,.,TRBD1,TGTGCCAGCAGAAACAGGGGGGCTAACTATGGCTACACCTTC,CASRNRGANYGYTF
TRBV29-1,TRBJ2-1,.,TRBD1,TGCAGCGCGACAGGGAACAATGAGCAGTTCTTC,CSATGNNEQFF
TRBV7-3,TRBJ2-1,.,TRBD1,TGTGCCAGCAGCTCCCGACAGGGCAGTGAGCAGTTCTTC,CASSSRQGSEQFF
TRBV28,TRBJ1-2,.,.,TGTGCCAGCAGACTCTCACCTAACTATGGCTACACCTTC,CASRLSPNYGYTF
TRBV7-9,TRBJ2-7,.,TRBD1,TGTGCCAGCAGCTCCTACCGGGACAGAGAACTCTACGAGCAGTACTTC,CASSSYRDRELYEQYF
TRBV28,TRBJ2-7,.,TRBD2,TGTGCCAGCAGTTTATCAGTTGCGGGAGTATACGAGCAGTACTTC,CASSLSVAGVYEQYF
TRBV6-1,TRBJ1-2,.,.,TGTGCCAGCGGCCGCGGGACAAGCTATGGCTACACCTTC,CASGRGTSYGYTF
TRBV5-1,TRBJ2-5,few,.,TGCGCCAGCAGCAACCAAGAGACCCAGTACTTC,CASSNQETQYF
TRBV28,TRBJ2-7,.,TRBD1,TGTGCCAGCAGGCAAACCGGGACAGTTATCTCCTACGAGCAGTACTTC,CASRQTGTVISYEQYF
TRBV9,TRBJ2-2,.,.,TGTGCCAGCAGCGGGGGGTCCGGGGAGCTGTTTTTT,CASSGGSGELFF
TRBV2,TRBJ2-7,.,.,TGTGCCAGCAGTGAAGAGGAGACTCCTCTCTACGAGCAGTACTTC,CASSEEETPLYEQYF
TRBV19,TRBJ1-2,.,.,TGTGCCAGTAGTATACCCAGGGCTAACTATGGCTACACCTTC,CASSIPRANYGYTF
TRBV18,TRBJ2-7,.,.,TGTGCCAGCTCACCACCGGGACACTCCTACGAGCAGTACTTC,CASSPPGHSYEQYF
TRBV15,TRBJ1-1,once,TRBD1,TGTGCCACCAGCAGAAAACAGGGGGCGAACACTGAAGCTTTCTTT,CATSRKQGANTEAFF
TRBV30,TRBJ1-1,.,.,TGTGCCTGGAGTGTCCAGCAGGGTGGAGCTTTCTTT,CAWSVQQGGAFF
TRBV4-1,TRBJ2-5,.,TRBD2,TGCGCCAGCAGCCAAGATTTTAGGACTAGCGGGAGGGCCCTGGGTGAGACCCAGTACTTC,CASSQDFRTSGRALGETQYF
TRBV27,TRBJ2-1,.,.,TGTGCCAGCAGTTTATCTGCGGGGCAGACCTACAATGAGCAGTTCTTC,CASSLSAGQTYNEQFF
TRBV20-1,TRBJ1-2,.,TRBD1,TGCAGTGCTAGGACAGGGATTAGCTACACCTTC,CSARTGISYTF
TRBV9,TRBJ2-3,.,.,TGTGCCAGCAGCGTCGCCGGGATCGGCACAGATACGCAGTATTTT,CASSVAGIGTDTQYF
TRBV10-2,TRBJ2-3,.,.,TGCGCCAGCAGTGAAACTAGACAGAACACAGATACGCAGTATTTT,CASSETRQNTDTQYF
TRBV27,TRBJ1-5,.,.,TGTGCCAGCAGGCGGGCAGGGACGGATTATAGCAATCAGCCCCAGCATTTT,CASRRAGTDYSNQPQHF
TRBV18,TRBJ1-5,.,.,TGTGCCAGCTCACCGGGGCAGGCCAATCAGCCCCAGCATTTT,CASSPGQANQPQHF
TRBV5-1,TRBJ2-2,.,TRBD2,TGCGCCAGCAGCTCGATTTCCGGGACTAGCGGGACCGGGGAGCTGTTTTTT,CASSSISGTSGTGELFF
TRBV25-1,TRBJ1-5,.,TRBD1,TGTGCCAGCAGTGAATCGGGACAGGGACCCAATCAGCCCCAGCATTTT,CASSESGQGPNQPQHF
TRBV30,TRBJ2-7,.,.,TGTGCCTGGAGCGGCACCCTAGCCGAGCAGTACTTC,CAWSGTLAEQYF
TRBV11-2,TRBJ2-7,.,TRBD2,TGTGCCAGCAGCTCTCCAGAGACTAGCGGGAGTGATTACGAGCAGTACTTC,CASSSPETSGSDYEQYF
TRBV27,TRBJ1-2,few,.,TGTCCCGCTTATGGCTACACCTTC,CPAYGYTF
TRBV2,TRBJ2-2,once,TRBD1,TGTGCCAGCAGTGATCCTTCAGGGGGCGCGTTTGGGACCGGGGAGCTGTTTTTT,CASSDPSGGAFGTGELFF
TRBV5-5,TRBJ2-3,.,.,TGTGCCAGCAGCTTGGACGGGGGCGGAGATACGCAGTATTTT,CASSLDGGGDTQYF
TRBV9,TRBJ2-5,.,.,TGTGCCAGCAGCGTAGCCTCTCAAGAGACCCAGTACTTC,CASSVASQETQYF
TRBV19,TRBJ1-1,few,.,TGTGCCAGCGGAGCGGGTGGGGGGACTGAAGCTTTCTTT,CASGAGGGTEAFF
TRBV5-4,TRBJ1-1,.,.,TGTGCCAGCAGCTTAGAAACAATGAACACTGAAGCTTTCTTT,CASSLETMNTEAFF
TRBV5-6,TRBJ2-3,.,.,TGTGCCAGCAGCTTGTTTCCAGATAGCACAGATACGCAGTATTTT,CASSLFPDSTDTQYF
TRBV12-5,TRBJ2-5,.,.,TGTGCTAGTGGTTTGATCGAGGGGGAGACCCAGTACTTC,CASGLIEGETQYF
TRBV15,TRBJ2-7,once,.,TGTGCCACCAGCAGGAAAGATGGCGGCCCCGAGCAGTACTTC,CATSRKDGGPEQYF